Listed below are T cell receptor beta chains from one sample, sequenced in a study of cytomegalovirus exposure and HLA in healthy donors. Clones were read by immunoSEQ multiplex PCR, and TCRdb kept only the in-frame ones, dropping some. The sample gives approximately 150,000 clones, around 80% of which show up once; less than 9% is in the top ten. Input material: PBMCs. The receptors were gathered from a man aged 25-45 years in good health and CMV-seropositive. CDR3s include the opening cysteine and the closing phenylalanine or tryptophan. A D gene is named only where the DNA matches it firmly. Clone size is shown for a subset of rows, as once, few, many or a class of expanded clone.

CDR3nt: TGTGCCAGCAGTCTTTCGAGGTTGCGGGGTTTGACCGGGGAGCTGTTTTTT; CDR3aa: CASSLSRLRGLTGELFF; abundance: .; d_gene: .; v_gene: TRBV28; j_gene: TRBJ2-2
CDR3nt: TGTGCCAGCAGCCACGGGGATGGCTACACCTTC; CDR3aa: CASSHGDGYTF; abundance: .; d_gene: .; v_gene: TRBV28; j_gene: TRBJ1-2
CDR3nt: TGTGCCAGCAGCATCCTGGGACAGCCTGGGGACACCATATATTTT; CDR3aa: CASSILGQPGDTIYF; abundance: .; d_gene: TRBD1; v_gene: TRBV7-9; j_gene: TRBJ1-3
CDR3nt: TGCGCCAGCAGCTTGGATGACAGGGACGACGGGGAGCTGTTTTTT; CDR3aa: CASSLDDRDDGELFF; abundance: .; d_gene: TRBD1; v_gene: TRBV5-1; j_gene: TRBJ2-2
CDR3nt: TGTGCCAGCAGCTTAAACCGGGGCAATGAGCAGTTCTTC; CDR3aa: CASSLNRGNEQFF; abundance: once; d_gene: .; v_gene: TRBV7-9; j_gene: TRBJ2-1
CDR3nt: TGTGCCAGCAGCTTATTGGCCACGAACACTGAAGCTTTCTTT; CDR3aa: CASSLLATNTEAFF; abundance: .; d_gene: .; v_gene: TRBV27; j_gene: TRBJ1-1
CDR3nt: TGTGCCTGGAGTGTACCAGGGTTAATGGGCTACACCTTC; CDR3aa: CAWSVPGLMGYTF; abundance: .; d_gene: .; v_gene: TRBV30; j_gene: TRBJ1-2
CDR3nt: TGTGCCAGCAGCTGGCCGAAAGCGGGAGAAGGGGGGTTACAAGAGACCCAGTACTTC; CDR3aa: CASSWPKAGEGGLQETQYF; abundance: .; d_gene: TRBD2; v_gene: TRBV7-9; j_gene: TRBJ2-5
CDR3nt: TGTGCCAGCAGCTTAAAACATAGCGGGGGGGCCTACGAGCAGTACTTC; CDR3aa: CASSLKHSGGAYEQYF; abundance: .; d_gene: TRBD2; v_gene: TRBV13; j_gene: TRBJ2-7
CDR3nt: TGCGCCAGCAGCTTGGCCCCGGGGTTGAACACTGAAGCTTTCTTT; CDR3aa: CASSLAPGLNTEAFF; abundance: few; d_gene: .; v_gene: TRBV5-1; j_gene: TRBJ1-1
CDR3nt: TGTTCCAGCAGCTCAAACAGTTTCCAGGAGACCCAGTACTTC; CDR3aa: CSSSSNSFQETQYF; abundance: .; d_gene: .; v_gene: TRBV7-9; j_gene: TRBJ2-5
CDR3nt: TGCGCCAGCAGCTCGGGGCAGGGAGGAACCGGGGAGCTGTTTTTT; CDR3aa: CASSSGQGGTGELFF; abundance: .; d_gene: .; v_gene: TRBV5-1; j_gene: TRBJ2-2
CDR3nt: TGTGCCAGCAGTTACGGCAGGGTGAACACTGAAGCTTTCTTT; CDR3aa: CASSYGRVNTEAFF; abundance: few; d_gene: .; v_gene: TRBV6-5; j_gene: TRBJ1-1
CDR3nt: TGCGCCAGCAGCCGCTCCCACGGGACAGAGGAGCAGTACTTC; CDR3aa: CASSRSHGTEEQYF; abundance: .; d_gene: TRBD1; v_gene: TRBV5-1; j_gene: TRBJ2-7
CDR3nt: TGTGCCAGCAGCGTAGGTCTGGGACTAGCCGGACCGGAGACCCAGTACTTC; CDR3aa: CASSVGLGLAGPETQYF; abundance: .; d_gene: TRBD2; v_gene: TRBV9; j_gene: TRBJ2-5
CDR3nt: TGTGCCAGCAGCCTAGGGACAGCTGCTTCAACTAATGAAAAACTGTTTTTT; CDR3aa: CASSLGTAASTNEKLFF; abundance: .; d_gene: TRBD1; v_gene: TRBV7-9; j_gene: TRBJ1-4
CDR3nt: TGTGCCAGCAGCCCAGGGGGTAGCGGGGGGGCCAGAGCCAAAAACATTCAGTACTTC; CDR3aa: CASSPGGSGGARAKNIQYF; abundance: .; d_gene: TRBD2; v_gene: TRBV9; j_gene: TRBJ2-4
CDR3nt: TGTGCCAGCAGTAGAGGGCTAGCGGGGAGCTCCTACAATGAGCAGTTCTTC; CDR3aa: CASSRGLAGSSYNEQFF; abundance: .; d_gene: TRBD2; v_gene: TRBV28; j_gene: TRBJ2-1
CDR3nt: TGTGCCAGCAGTTCCCCCGGGACAGGGACCTACGAGCAGTACTTC; CDR3aa: CASSSPGTGTYEQYF; abundance: .; d_gene: TRBD1; v_gene: TRBV27; j_gene: TRBJ2-7
CDR3nt: TGTGCCAGCAGCTTAGCTTTCGCAGGGGTAACCGGGGAGCTGTTTTTT; CDR3aa: CASSLAFAGVTGELFF; abundance: .; d_gene: .; v_gene: TRBV7-9; j_gene: TRBJ2-2
CDR3nt: TGTGCCAGCAGTGACGGAGGGATGGGAAAGGATACGCAGTATTTT; CDR3aa: CASSDGGMGKDTQYF; abundance: .; d_gene: .; v_gene: TRBV2; j_gene: TRBJ2-3
CDR3nt: TGCGCCAGCAGCCAAGAAGCGGGCCCCCTCTCCTACGAGCAGTACTTC; CDR3aa: CASSQEAGPLSYEQYF; abundance: .; d_gene: .; v_gene: TRBV4-1; j_gene: TRBJ2-7
CDR3nt: TGCGCCAGCAGCGTGGGACTAGCGGGAGGGATTGCCAAAAACATTCAGTACTTC; CDR3aa: CASSVGLAGGIAKNIQYF; abundance: .; d_gene: TRBD2; v_gene: TRBV5-1; j_gene: TRBJ2-4
CDR3nt: TGTGCCAGCAGCCCCGGGACTACCTTTAAGAATGAGCAGTTCTTC; CDR3aa: CASSPGTTFKNEQFF; abundance: .; d_gene: TRBD2; v_gene: TRBV6-5; j_gene: TRBJ2-1
CDR3nt: TGTGCCAGCAGCCGCGAGACTAGTCCTCGATCAGATACGCAGTATTTT; CDR3aa: CASSRETSPRSDTQYF; abundance: once; d_gene: .; v_gene: TRBV4-2; j_gene: TRBJ2-3
CDR3nt: TGTGCCAGTAGCTTCCGGGTGAGAGAGACCCAGTACTTC; CDR3aa: CASSFRVRETQYF; abundance: once; d_gene: .; v_gene: TRBV19; j_gene: TRBJ2-5
CDR3nt: TGCGCCAGCAGTGATTCCGGACAGGCCCGCTACGAGCAGTACTTC; CDR3aa: CASSDSGQARYEQYF; abundance: .; d_gene: TRBD1; v_gene: TRBV10-1; j_gene: TRBJ2-7
CDR3nt: TGTGCCAGTAGTAGAGGCCTCAGCTCCTACAATGAGCAGTTCTTC; CDR3aa: CASSRGLSSYNEQFF; abundance: .; d_gene: .; v_gene: TRBV19; j_gene: TRBJ2-1
CDR3nt: TGTGCCAGTCCATCGGGACAGGTGGACTCTGGAAACACCATATATTTT; CDR3aa: CASPSGQVDSGNTIYF; abundance: .; d_gene: TRBD1; v_gene: TRBV14; j_gene: TRBJ1-3
CDR3nt: TGTGCCATCAGTGAATTCAGGTCACACAATGAAAAACTGTTTTTT; CDR3aa: CAISEFRSHNEKLFF; abundance: .; d_gene: .; v_gene: TRBV10-3; j_gene: TRBJ1-4
CDR3nt: TGTGCCAGCAGTGAAATGGGGACTAGTACCTACAATGAGCAGTTCTTC; CDR3aa: CASSEMGTSTYNEQFF; abundance: .; d_gene: TRBD2; v_gene: TRBV2; j_gene: TRBJ2-1
CDR3nt: TGTGCCAGCAGTCCCAAAGGAGCCTCTGAAAAACTGTTTTTT; CDR3aa: CASSPKGASEKLFF; abundance: .; d_gene: .; v_gene: TRBV27; j_gene: TRBJ1-4
CDR3nt: TGTGCCAGTGGAGACAGGGGGGAATTCTACGAGCAGTACTTC; CDR3aa: CASGDRGEFYEQYF; abundance: .; d_gene: TRBD1; v_gene: TRBV19; j_gene: TRBJ2-7
CDR3nt: TGTGCCAGCAGCTTGACAGGGACCACTGAAGCTTTCTTT; CDR3aa: CASSLTGTTEAFF; abundance: .; d_gene: TRBD1; v_gene: TRBV11-2; j_gene: TRBJ1-1
CDR3nt: TGTGCCAGCGAATCGGGGGTCGAGCAGTACTTC; CDR3aa: CASESGVEQYF; abundance: .; d_gene: .; v_gene: TRBV7-9; j_gene: TRBJ2-7
CDR3nt: TGTGCCAGCGCTGGACGGGGGGGGAAGAATGAGCAGTTCTTC; CDR3aa: CASAGRGGKNEQFF; abundance: .; d_gene: TRBD2; v_gene: TRBV5-4; j_gene: TRBJ2-1
CDR3nt: TGTGCCAGCAGCTTAGATCCGGCCGGGGAGGATGAGCAGTTCTTC; CDR3aa: CASSLDPAGEDEQFF; abundance: .; d_gene: .; v_gene: TRBV11-3; j_gene: TRBJ2-1
CDR3nt: TGTGCCAGCAGTCCCGCCCGATCGACAGGGCGGGATGAAAAACTGTTTTTT; CDR3aa: CASSPARSTGRDEKLFF; abundance: .; d_gene: TRBD1; v_gene: TRBV27; j_gene: TRBJ1-4
CDR3nt: TGTGCCAGCAGTTCGCCGACAGGTATCAACGAGCAGTACTTC; CDR3aa: CASSSPTGINEQYF; abundance: .; d_gene: .; v_gene: TRBV27; j_gene: TRBJ2-7